This T cell receptor beta chain comes out of a study of T cells in tuberculosis. Overall study: Sequenced TCRs come from CD1B-GMM tetramer-binding T cells. Study-wide points: Shorter CDR3-alpha in active tuberculosis partly drove smaller distances. GEM motif frequencies gave around 70% accuracy; the GMM repertoire gave about 87%. Selection depended on which cryopreserved specimens were available.

Sequenced by immunoSEQ multiplex PCR; TCRdb stores in-frame clones only, minus some. The data show 35,000 to 40,000 clones, roughly 93% seen once. The CDR3 consists of 14 residues. Germline V CDR1 and CDR2: SEHNR, FQNEAQ (reference sequence). V gave up 5 bases and J gave up 6 bases, with 16 bases separating them. This clone was seen just once. What it binds is unknown. The material sequenced was PBMCs. The TCR was taken from a donor aged 10 to 29 with latent tuberculosis or without tuberculosis infection. Some clones in this sample may be carry-over from other donors' samples. The chain uses TRBV7-9 and TRBJ1-1, with a weak D call TRBD1 (5 bases). The CDR3 sequence is CASSPSGGGAEAFF. For the CDR3, the DNA is TGTGCCAGCAGCCCCTCCGGGGGAGGTGCTGAAGCTTTCTTT.